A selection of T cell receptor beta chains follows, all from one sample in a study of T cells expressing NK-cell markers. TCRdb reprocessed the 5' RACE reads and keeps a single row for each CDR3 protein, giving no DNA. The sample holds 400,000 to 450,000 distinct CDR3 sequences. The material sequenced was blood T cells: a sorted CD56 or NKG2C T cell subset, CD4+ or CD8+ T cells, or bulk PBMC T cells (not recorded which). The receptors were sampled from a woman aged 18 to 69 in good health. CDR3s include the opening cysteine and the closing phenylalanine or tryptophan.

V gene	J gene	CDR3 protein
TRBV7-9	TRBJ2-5	CASSRQTGWVEETQYF
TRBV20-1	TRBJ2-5	CSVPPFFDRQETQYF
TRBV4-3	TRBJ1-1	CASSQSGTGGIVDTEAFF
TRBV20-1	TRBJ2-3	CSASYGDTQYF
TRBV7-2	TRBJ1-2	CASSLVGGSLELGGYTF
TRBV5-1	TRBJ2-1	CASSLKLAGASSYNEQFF
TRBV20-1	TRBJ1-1	CSAGPGPTEAFF
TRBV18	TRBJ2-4	CASSPPATVPGDIQYF
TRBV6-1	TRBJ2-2	CASSLHRARDYNTGELFF
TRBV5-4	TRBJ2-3	CASSFGGLSTDTQYF
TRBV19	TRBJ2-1	CASSMGQVSYNEQFF
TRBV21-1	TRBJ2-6	CASSKRADRGHPGANVLTF
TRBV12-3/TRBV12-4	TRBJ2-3	CASSGPYTDTQYF
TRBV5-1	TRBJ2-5	CASSPGLAPSQETQYF
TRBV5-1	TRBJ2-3	CASSLGTATDTQYF
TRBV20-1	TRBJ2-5	CSARDGSGEETQYF
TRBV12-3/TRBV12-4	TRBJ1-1	CASSLGMDTEAFF
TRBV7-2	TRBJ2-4	CASSKNRVAKNIQYF
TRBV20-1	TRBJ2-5	CSGWRGGQETQYF
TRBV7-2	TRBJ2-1	CASSFERGAYNEQFF
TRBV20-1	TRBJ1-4	CSATTGGSDEKLFF
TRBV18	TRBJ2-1	CASVTLNEQFF
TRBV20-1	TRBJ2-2	CSARDRGRGGELFF
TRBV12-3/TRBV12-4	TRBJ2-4	CASSHRGTLAKNIQYF
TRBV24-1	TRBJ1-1	CATSDGRGRNTEAFF
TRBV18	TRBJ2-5	CASSVIAGDFQETQYF
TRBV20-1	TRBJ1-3	CSARDSGSSGNTIYF
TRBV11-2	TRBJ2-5	CASSLEGTSGVQETQYF
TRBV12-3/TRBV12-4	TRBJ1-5	CASSLGESGNQPQHF
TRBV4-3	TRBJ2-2	CASSPSGTGSRELFF
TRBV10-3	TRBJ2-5	CAIGYLDRGGETQYF
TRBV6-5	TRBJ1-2	CASSYMAGAYGYTF
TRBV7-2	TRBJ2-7	CASSPSRLTYEQYF
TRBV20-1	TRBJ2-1	CSASPQNWNEQFF
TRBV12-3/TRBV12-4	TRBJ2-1	CASNVLEDTPQFF
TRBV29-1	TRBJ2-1	CSVEDRTSGNEQFF
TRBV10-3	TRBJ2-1	CAISGAGVNEQFF
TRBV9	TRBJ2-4	CASSAGQDIAKNIQYF
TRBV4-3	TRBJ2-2	CASSQGQGYAGELFF
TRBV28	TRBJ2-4	CASSSPGLLAKNIQYF
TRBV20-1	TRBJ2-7	CSARPGLAGGPSYEQYF
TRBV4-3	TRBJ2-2	CASSQDPGGLNTGELFF
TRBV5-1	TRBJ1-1	CASSTGNTEAFF
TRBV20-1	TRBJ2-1	CSAEDDRGYYNEQFF
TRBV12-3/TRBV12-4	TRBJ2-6	CASSSTGPLLSGANVLTF
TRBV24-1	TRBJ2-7	CATSDFPGAEQYF
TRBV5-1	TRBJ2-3	CASSLERTDTQYF
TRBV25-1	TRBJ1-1	CASSAGQGAYTEAFF
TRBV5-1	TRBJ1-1	CASSLLTGETEAFF
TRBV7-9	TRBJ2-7	CASSPVGREQYF
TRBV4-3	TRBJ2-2	CASSQEGGRNTGELFF
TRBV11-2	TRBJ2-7	CASSNRDRSSYEQYF
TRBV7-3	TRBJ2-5	CASSLTPTKVETQYF
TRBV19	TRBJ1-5	CASTRWDSGAQPQHF
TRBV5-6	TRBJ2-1	CASTLEPLLHEQFF
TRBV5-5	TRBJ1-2	CASSLAELQTNYGYTF
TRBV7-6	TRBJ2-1	CASSRADGPSEQFF
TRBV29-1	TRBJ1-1	CSVGLTGSRPGTEAFF